This T cell receptor beta chain is drawn from a study of blood T cell repertoires in COVID-19. Recruits, aged about 18 to 100 years, lived in 20 to 30 US areas. Allocation to cohorts depended on clinical history reported by the participants. As processed by the authors: By means of reference gene primer amplification, nucleated cell counts were estimated. The protocol was immunoSEQ multiplex PCR, while the TCRdb copy is restricted to in-frame clones and leaves out a portion. V, J and clone size are those of that table, while D and trimming were read from the DNA. The sample has about 240,000 clones, 86% seen once. V gave up 4 bases and J gave up 1 base; unmatched junction bases: 12. The germline V gene has CDR1 SGHRS and CDR2 YFSETQ. The CDR3 extends over 18 amino acids.

The sequence was collected from a middle-aged woman with acute COVID-19. The sample consisted of PBMCs or T cells enriched from blood (not recorded which). The chain couples TRBV5-1 to TRBJ2-2, with TRBD2 matching over 8 bases. CDR3 amino acids: CASSAGTSRYMNTGELFF. In nucleotides, the CDR3 is TGCGCCAGCAGCGCCGGGACTAGTCGATATATGAACACCGGGGAGCTGTTTTTT.